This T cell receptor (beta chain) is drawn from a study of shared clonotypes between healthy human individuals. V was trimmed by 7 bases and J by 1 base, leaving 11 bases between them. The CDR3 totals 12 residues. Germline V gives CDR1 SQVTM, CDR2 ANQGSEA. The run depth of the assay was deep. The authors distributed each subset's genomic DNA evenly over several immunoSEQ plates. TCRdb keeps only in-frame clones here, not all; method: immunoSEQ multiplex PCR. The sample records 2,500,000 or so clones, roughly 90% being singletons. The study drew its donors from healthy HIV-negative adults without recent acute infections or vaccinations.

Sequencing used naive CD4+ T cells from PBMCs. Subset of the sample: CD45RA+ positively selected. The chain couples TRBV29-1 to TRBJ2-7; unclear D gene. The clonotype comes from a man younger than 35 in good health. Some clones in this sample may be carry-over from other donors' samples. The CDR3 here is CSAATDSYEQYF. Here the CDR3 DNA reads TGCAGCGCGGCGACGGATTCCTACGAGCAGTACTTC.